The clone carrying this T cell receptor beta chain was recorded at least ten times. This sample's TCRbeta library carried unique molecular identifier barcodes. One entry per CDR3 protein results from TCRdb running MiXCR on the PCR reads. The table lists more than 85,000 distinct CDR3 sequences, 9% to 12% of them singletons. The data were obtained in a study of T-cell reconstitution after alpha-beta-depleted transplantation in children. The CDR3 extends over 15 amino acids. V gave up 1 base and J gave up 10 bases, with 17 bases separating them. Germline V gene lookup returns CDR1 GTSNPN and CDR2 SVGIG (reference sequence).

Specimen: PBMCs from the stem cell graft donor, collected from the stem cell graft. The V call is TRBV30, the J call TRBJ1-6; D is perhaps TRBD1 (6 bases). The sequence was collected from a human donor who donated a stem cell graft to a child with acute lymphoblastic leukemia. The CDR3 DNA sequence: TGTGCCTGGAGTGCCTTACAGGGCGGAGGATCACCCCTCCACTTT. Its translation: CAWSALQGGGSPLHF.